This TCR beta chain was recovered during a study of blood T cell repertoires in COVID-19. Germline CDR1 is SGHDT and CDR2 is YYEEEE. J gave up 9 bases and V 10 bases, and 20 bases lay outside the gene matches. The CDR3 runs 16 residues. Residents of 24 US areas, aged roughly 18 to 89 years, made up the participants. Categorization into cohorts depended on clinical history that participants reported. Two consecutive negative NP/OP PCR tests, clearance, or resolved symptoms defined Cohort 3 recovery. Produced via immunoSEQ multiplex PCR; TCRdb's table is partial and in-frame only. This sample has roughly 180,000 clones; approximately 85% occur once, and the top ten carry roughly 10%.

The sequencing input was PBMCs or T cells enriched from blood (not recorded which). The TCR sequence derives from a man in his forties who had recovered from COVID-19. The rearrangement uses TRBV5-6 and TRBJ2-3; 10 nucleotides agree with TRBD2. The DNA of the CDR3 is TGTGCCGCTCAACTAGGGGGGGCTAGCGGGAGCAGGACGCAGTATTTT. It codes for CAAQLGGASGSRTQYF.